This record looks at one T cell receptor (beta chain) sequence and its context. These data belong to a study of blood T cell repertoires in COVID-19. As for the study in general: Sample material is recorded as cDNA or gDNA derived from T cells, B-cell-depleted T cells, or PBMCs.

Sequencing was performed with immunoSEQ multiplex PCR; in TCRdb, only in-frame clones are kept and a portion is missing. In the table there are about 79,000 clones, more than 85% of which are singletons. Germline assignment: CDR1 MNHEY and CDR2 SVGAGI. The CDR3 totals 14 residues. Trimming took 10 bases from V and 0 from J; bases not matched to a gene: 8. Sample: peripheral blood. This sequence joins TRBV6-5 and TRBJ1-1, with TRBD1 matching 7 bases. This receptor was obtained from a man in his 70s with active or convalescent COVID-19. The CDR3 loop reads CATRGATVNTEAFF. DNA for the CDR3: TGTGCCACCAGGGGGGCTACAGTGAACACTGAAGCTTTCTTT.